This note documents a single T cell receptor (beta chain) sequence. This record comes from a study of cytomegalovirus exposure and HLA in healthy donors. Overall study context: A prior study identified approximately 110 million unique TCR beta sequences from 150 million to 200 million T cells. Early released data had around 79 million unique TCRs, all coming from HLA-typed donors.

PCR amplification relied on 60 Vbeta primers (plus 13 Jbeta primers). The repertoire was sequenced with immunoSEQ multiplex PCR; TCRdb's copy has only in-frame clones and lacks some. The sample has about 150,000 clones, approximately 72% seen once. This TCR was sampled from a man younger than 35 in good health and CMV-seronegative. The specimen sequenced was PBMCs.

As DNA, the CDR3 is TGTGCCAGCAAAACCGGGACGGGACTTTTTGAAGCTTTCTTT. Its protein is CASKTGTGLFEAFF. The V gene is TRBV27, the J gene TRBJ1-1, with D possibly TRBD1 on 5 matching bases. This CDR3 has 14 residues. V dropped 7 bases and J dropped 7 bases, with 19 bases sitting between them. The germline gives CDR1 MNHEY, CDR2 SMNVEV (reference sequence).